The following is a TCR beta chain sequence with its context. Its antigen is undetermined. CDR3 regions were amplified by Arm-PCR using iRepertoire HTBI primers to build TCR beta libraries. Each CDR3 protein gets one entry after TCRdb re-called the multiplex PCR reads with MiXCR. The table lists under 250,000 distinct CDR3 sequences, roughly a fifth of them singletons. The data belong to a study of regulatory T cells in long-lasting Graves disease. Noted time point: newly diagnosed GD, antithyroid drugs for less than 3 months. RNA extracted from PBMCs served as the sequencing template. The authors drew patients from an endocrinology department in Xi'an, China. General study results and limits: Relative to newly diagnosed Graves' patients, persistent ones had lower TCR diversity. Gene preferences differed: TRBV28, TRBJ1-2, TRBJ2-5 in persistent cases.

This CDR3 is 15 amino acids long. The germline gives CDR1 MNHEY, CDR2 SMNVEV (reference sequence). The V end lost 4 bases, the J end lost 0 bases, and 10 bases lay between the germline ends. This sample was shared with a second study, whose subject was T cells in Graves' hyperthyroidism and ophthalmopathy.

The rearrangement links TRBV27 to TRBJ2-1; D tentatively reads TRBD1 or TRBD2 (5 bases each). Source: peripheral blood mononuclear cells (PBMCs), taken at new diagnosis, from a patient treated with antithyroid drugs. The sequence derives from a woman aged 25-40 years with Graves disease. The CDR3 DNA sequence: TGTGCCAGCAGTTACACTGGGGGCTCCTACAATGAGCAGTTCTTC. It is translated as CASSYTGGSYNEQFF.